One sample yielded the 21 T cell receptor beta chains listed below, sequenced in a study of T cell repertoires in cytomegalovirus infection. One entry per CDR3 protein results from TCRdb running MiXCR on the reads. The sample holds some 180,000 distinct CDR3 sequences, approximately 19% seen once. Sequenced material: PBMCs. The origin of the receptors is a human donor in good health (CMV status not recorded). Some clones in this sample may be carry-over from other donors' samples.

The chain joins TRBV5-5 to TRBJ2-5; D is ambiguous. The germline gives CDR1 SGHKS, CDR2 YYEKEE (reference sequence). Between the trimmed V and J ends, which lost 0 bases and 5 bases, there was a span of 8 bases. CDR3 length: 13 residues. As DNA, the CDR3 is TGTGCCAGCAGCTTGGGGGATGAGGAGACCCAGTACTTC. Encoded protein: CASSLGDEETQYF. The variable domain in full, with the rest retrieved from reference TRBV5-5 and TRBJ2-5, is DAGVTQSPTHLIKTRGQQVTLRCSPISGHKSVSWYQQVLGQGPQFIFQYYEKEERGRGNFPDRFSARQFPNYSSELNVNALLLGDSALYLCASSLGDEETQYFGPGTRLLVL.

The chain employs TRBV9 and TRBJ1-1; D may be TRBD1 (5 bases). Trimming stripped 0 bases from V and 1 base from J, with 10 bases between. Per the germline V gene, CDR1 is SGDLS and CDR2 is YYNGEE. The CDR3 runs 15 residues. CDR3 in amino acids: CASSVGGSWNTEAFF. CDR3 DNA: TGTGCCAGCAGCGTAGGGGGCAGCTGGAACACTGAAGCTTTCTTT.

This clonotype has at least ten counts. The genes are TRBV7-8 and TRBJ1-1; TRBD1 agrees at 9 bases. Per the germline V gene, CDR1 is SGHVS and CDR2 is FQNEAQ. The J segment lost 5 bases and the V segment lost 2 bases, leaving 15 bases of the junction unmatched. The CDR3 consists of 18 residues. In nucleotides, the CDR3 is TGTGCCAGCAGCTTAAGGGGGCGGAACAGGGGGCGAGATACTGAAGCTTTCTTT. It codes for CASSLRGRNRGRDTEAFF.

This clonotype appeared many times. This chain uses TRBV7-9 with TRBJ2-7, with TRBD2 matching 7 bases. The CDR3 has 15 amino acids. Losses at the gene ends were 5 bases for V and 3 bases for J; bases not matched to a gene: 10. Germline V lookup: CDR1 SEHNR, CDR2 FQNEAQ (reference sequence). The CDR3 DNA reads as TGTGCCAGCAGCCAGCCCTCTGCGGGAGACTACGAGCAGTACTTC. It encodes CASSQPSAGDYEQYF.

The chain is built from TRBV7-2 and TRBJ2-7, with D possibly TRBD1 on 5 matching bases. The CDR3 is 15 residues long. With 5 bases removed from V and 1 base from J, the gap between germline ends came to 15 bases. CDR1 is SGHTA, CDR2 FQGNSA, per germline. The CDR3 region is CASSNRQGRSYEQYF. The CDR3 nucleotides are TGTGCCAGCAGCAACCGGCAGGGCCGTTCCTACGAGCAGTACTTC. Full variable domain (outside the CDR3, taken from reference TRBV7-2 and TRBJ2-7): GAGVSQSPSNKVTEKGKDVELRCDPISGHTALYWYRQSLGQGLEFLIYFQGNSAPDKSGLPSDRFSAERTGGSVSTLTIQRTQQEDSAVYLCASSNRQGRSYEQYFGPGTRLTVT.

The rearrangement uses TRBV27 and TRBJ2-1, with TRBD1 matching over 9 bases. This CDR3 is built from 19 residues. V lost 3 bases to trimming and J lost 0 bases; unmatched junction nucleotides: 12. Germline V CDR1 and CDR2: MNHEY, SMNVEV (reference sequence). The CDR3 spells CASSLWTGDWASSYNEQFF. CDR3 sequence (DNA): TGTGCCAGCAGTTTGTGGACAGGGGATTGGGCAAGCTCCTACAATGAGCAGTTCTTC.

This rearrangement joins TRBV19 to TRBJ1-1; D is undetermined. Germline values: CDR1 LNHDA, CDR2 SQIVND (reference sequence). The V end was cut by 1 base, the J end by 5 bases, with 14 bases between. This CDR3 is 15 amino acids long. Here the CDR3 DNA reads TGTGCCAGTAGTATAGCGGGCGGGCGAACGACTGAAGCTTTCTTT. This encodes CASSIAGGRTTEAFF.

The chain uses TRBV29-1 and TRBJ2-3; no clear D. V dropped 1 base and J dropped 0 bases, with 5 bases sitting between them. This CDR3 has 13 amino acids. Germline CDR1 is SQVTM and CDR2 is ANQGSEA. CDR3 protein: CSVEAISTDTQYF. The CDR3 coding sequence is TGCAGCGTTGAAGCCATAAGCACAGATACGCAGTATTTT.

In its sample, this clonotype was seen many times. The chain carries TRBV7-2 and TRBJ1-4; weak D call: TRBD1 (5 bases). This CDR3 region has 18 residues. Trimming pared 5 bases from V and 2 bases from J, leaving 21 bases between. From germline, CDR1 is SGHTA and CDR2 FQGNSA. CDR3 sequence: CASSGPGPPHFTNEKLFF. The CDR3 DNA reads TGTGCCAGCAGCGGTCCGGGACCTCCCCACTTTACTAATGAAAAACTGTTTTTT.

The CDR3: CASSWAGANNEQFF. The CDR3 coding sequence is TGTGCCAGCAGTTGGGCGGGGGCCAACAATGAGCAGTTCTTC. This rearrangement joins TRBV25-1 to TRBJ2-1, with a possible D match to TRBD2 (7 bases). V lost 5 bases and J lost 5, with 13 bases in between. CDR1 and CDR2 (germline): MGHDK, SYGVNS. CDR3 length: 14 residues.

The J gene is TRBJ2-1, the V gene TRBV14; TRBD2 agrees at 8 bases. The CDR3 is 18 amino acids. The junction had 11 bases not matched to a gene; V was cut back by 3 bases and J by 1 base. CDR1 and CDR2 from the germline V gene are SGHDN and FVKESK. CDR3 residues: CASSQERGSSGSYNEQFF. The CDR3 nucleotides read TGTGCCAGCAGCCAGGAAAGAGGCTCTAGCGGGTCCTACAATGAGCAGTTCTTC.

This clonotype was found many times. The chain recombines TRBV19 with TRBJ2-2; D is perhaps TRBD1 (5 bases). Germline CDR1 LNHDA, CDR2 SQIVND (reference sequence). The CDR3 is 16 amino acids. V was pared by 2 bases and J by 4 bases, with 14 bases between. Here the CDR3 DNA reads TGTGCCAGTAGTATAAAAGGGGCTATGGGCACCGGGGAGCTGTTTTTT. Its translation is CASSIKGAMGTGELFF.

This clonotype was counted only a few times. Relative to the germline gene, one junction end is altered; a read error may explain this. The chain joins TRBV7-3 to TRBJ2-1; D is perhaps TRBD2 (5 bases). Germline assignment: CDR1 SGHTA and CDR2 FQGTGA. CDR3 length: 14 residues. In DNA form, the CDR3 reads TGTGCCAGCAACTTAAACGGGAACTACAATGAGCAGTTCTTC. It codes for CASNLNGNYNEQFF. Looking up the rest from reference TRBV7-3 and TRBJ2-1 gives the full variable domain: GAGVSQTPSNKVTEKGKYVELRCDPISGHTALYWYRQSLGQGPEFLIYFQGTGAADDSGLPNDRFFAVRPEGSVSTLKIQRTERGDSAVYLCASNLNGNYNEQFFGPGTRLTVL.

This clonotype showed up many times. The chain recombines TRBV12-3 or TRBV12-4 with TRBJ1-2, with D perhaps matching TRBD1 (5 bases). The CDR3 runs 16 residues. V was pared by 4 bases and J by 8 bases, with 23 bases between. In nucleotides, the CDR3 is TGTGCCAGCAGTTCCGAGGACTCCGGGACCTTGGTAGGCTACACCTTC. As protein: CASSSEDSGTLVGYTF.

V gene TRBV10-1 combines with J gene TRBJ2-2; no reliable D call. The germline V gene encodes CDR1 WNHNN and CDR2 SYGVQD (reference sequence). Trimming took off 7 bases at V and 0 bases at J, with 9 bases between the two ends. The CDR3 spans 14 residues. The CDR3 spells CASKRNSNTGELFF. The CDR3 DNA reads as TGCGCCAGCAAGAGAAACTCGAACACCGGGGAGCTGTTTTTT.

This clonotype turned up a few times. For the CDR3, the DNA is TGCAGTGCTAGGGGGACTAGCGGGAGGGACAATGAGCAGTTCTTC. Its protein product is CSARGTSGRDNEQFF. The V and J genes are TRBV20-1 and TRBJ2-1, with 16 bases fitting TRBD2. CDR1 DFQATT and CDR2 SNEGSKA come from the germline V gene (reference sequence). The ends lost 3 bases at V and 5 bases at J; junction bases unmatched: 1. CDR3 size: 15 residues.

This clonotype was seen a few times. V and J are TRBV19 and TRBJ1-1; no definite D call. CDR1 is LNHDA and CDR2 is SQIVND in the germline V gene (reference sequence). The CDR3 extends over 12 amino acids. The ends were cut back, 3 bases at V and 7 bases at J, with 9 bases in the middle. The CDR3 bases are TGTGCCAGTAGTATTGTGGGGAATGAAGCTTTCTTT. Protein sequence: CASSIVGNEAFF.

This clonotype was counted between two and nine times. The chain is built from TRBV12-3 or TRBV12-4 and TRBJ2-3, with TRBD2 identical over 8 bases. V trimming: 6 bases; J trimming: 0 bases; junction bases outside the gene matches: 2. The CDR3 totals 14 residues. CDR3 sequence reads: CASRPSGSTDTQYF. CDR3 DNA sequence: TGTGCCAGCAGGCCTAGCGGGAGCACAGATACGCAGTATTTT.

This clonotype showed up just a few times. The CDR3 DNA reads as TGTGCCAGCAGCCCCCGACATCCCGCTACAGGGGAGCTGTTTTTT. The encoded protein is CASSPRHPATGELFF. The chain employs TRBV7-2 and TRBJ2-2, with unresolved D. The CDR3 has 15 residues. V was pared by 5 bases and J by 8 bases, with 18 bases between. In germline, CDR1 is SGHTA, CDR2 FQGNSA.

There are a few counts of this clonotype. The rearrangement links TRBV2 to TRBJ1-2, with TRBD1 matching over 7 bases. The V and J ends lost 6 bases and 4 bases, in that order; junction bases with no gene match: 11. Germline V gene lookup returns CDR1 SNHLY and CDR2 FYNNEI. This CDR3 is 15 amino acids long. The CDR3 spells CASSGAGRGSYGYTF. Here the CDR3 DNA reads TGTGCCAGCAGCGGCGCCGGCAGGGGGTCCTATGGCTACACCTTC.

This chain joins TRBV7-2 and TRBJ1-2, with D possibly matching TRBD1 (5 bases). The V end lost 10 bases, the J end lost 2 bases, and 11 bases lay between the germline ends. The germline CDR1 and CDR2 sequences are SGHTA and FQGNSA. The CDR3 totals 12 residues. DNA of the CDR3: TGTGCCACCTCTACAGGAAACTATGGCTACACCTTC. It is translated as CATSTGNYGYTF.